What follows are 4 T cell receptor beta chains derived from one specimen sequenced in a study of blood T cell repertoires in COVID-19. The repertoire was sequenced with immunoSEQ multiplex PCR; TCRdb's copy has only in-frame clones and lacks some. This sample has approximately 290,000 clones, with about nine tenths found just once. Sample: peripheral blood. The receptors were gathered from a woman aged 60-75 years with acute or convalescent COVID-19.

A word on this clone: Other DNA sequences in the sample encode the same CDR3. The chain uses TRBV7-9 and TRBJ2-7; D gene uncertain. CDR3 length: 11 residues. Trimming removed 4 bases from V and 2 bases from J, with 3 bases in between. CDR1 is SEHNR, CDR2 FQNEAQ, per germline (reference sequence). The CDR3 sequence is CASSSAYEQYF. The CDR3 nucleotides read TGTGCCAGCAGCTCGGCCTACGAGCAGTACTTC.

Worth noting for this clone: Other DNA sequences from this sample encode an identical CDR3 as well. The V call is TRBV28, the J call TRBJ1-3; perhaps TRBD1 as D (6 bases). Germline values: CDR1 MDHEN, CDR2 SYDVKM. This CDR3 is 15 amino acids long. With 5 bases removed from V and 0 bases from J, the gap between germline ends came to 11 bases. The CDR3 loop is CASSLTGTSGNTIYF. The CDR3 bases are TGTGCCAGCAGTCTTACAGGGACCTCTGGAAACACCATATATTTT.

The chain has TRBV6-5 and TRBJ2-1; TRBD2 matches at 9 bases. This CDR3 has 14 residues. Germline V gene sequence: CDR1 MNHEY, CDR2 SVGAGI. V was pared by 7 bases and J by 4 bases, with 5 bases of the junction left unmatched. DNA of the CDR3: TGTGCCAGCAATGTGCGGGAGGGGTACAATGAGCAGTTCTTC. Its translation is CASNVREGYNEQFF.

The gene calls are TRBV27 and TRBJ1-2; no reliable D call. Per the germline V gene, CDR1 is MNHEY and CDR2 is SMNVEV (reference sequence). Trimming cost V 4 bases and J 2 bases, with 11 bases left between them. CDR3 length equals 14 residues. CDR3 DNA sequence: TGTGCCAGCAGTTCCGGATCCGGGAACTATGGCTACACCTTC. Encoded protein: CASSSGSGNYGYTF.